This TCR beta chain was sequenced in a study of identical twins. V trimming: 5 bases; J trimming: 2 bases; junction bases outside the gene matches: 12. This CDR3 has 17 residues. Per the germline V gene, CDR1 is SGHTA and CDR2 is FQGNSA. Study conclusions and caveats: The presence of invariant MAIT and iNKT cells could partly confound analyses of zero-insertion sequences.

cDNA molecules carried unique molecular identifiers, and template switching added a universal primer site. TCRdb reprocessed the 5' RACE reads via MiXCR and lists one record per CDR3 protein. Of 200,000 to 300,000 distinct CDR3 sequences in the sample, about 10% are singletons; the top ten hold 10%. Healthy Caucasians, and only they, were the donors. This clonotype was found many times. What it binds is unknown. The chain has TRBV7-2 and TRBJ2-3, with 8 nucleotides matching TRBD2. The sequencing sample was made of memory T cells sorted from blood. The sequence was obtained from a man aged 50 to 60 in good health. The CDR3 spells CASSNRRAGGVTDTQYF. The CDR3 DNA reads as TGTGCCAGCAGCAACAGGAGGGCGGGGGGCGTCACAGATACGCAGTATTTT.